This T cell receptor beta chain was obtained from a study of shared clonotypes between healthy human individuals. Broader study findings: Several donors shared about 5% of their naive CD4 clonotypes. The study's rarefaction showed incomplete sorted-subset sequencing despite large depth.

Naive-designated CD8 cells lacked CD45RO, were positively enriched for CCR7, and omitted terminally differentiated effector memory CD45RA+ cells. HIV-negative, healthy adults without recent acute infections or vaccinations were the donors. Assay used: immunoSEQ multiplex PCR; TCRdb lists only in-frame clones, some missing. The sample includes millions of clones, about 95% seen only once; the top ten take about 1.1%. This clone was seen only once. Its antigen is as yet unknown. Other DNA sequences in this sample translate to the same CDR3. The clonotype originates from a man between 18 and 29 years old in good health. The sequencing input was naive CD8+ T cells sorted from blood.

The CDR3 loop reads CASSWGLNTEAFF. The CDR3 DNA reads TGTGCCAGCAGTTGGGGGTTGAACACTGAAGCTTTCTTT. The rearrangement uses TRBV27 and TRBJ1-1; D is perhaps TRBD1 (5 bases). V was cut by 4 bases and J by 0 bases, with 6 bases left in between. Germline loops: CDR1 MNHEY, CDR2 SMNVEV (reference sequence). CDR3 length: 13 residues.